Each of the 16 T cell receptor beta chains below was sequenced from the same sample in a study of immune cell composition in non-small cell lung cancer. Generated by immunoSEQ multiplex PCR, the TCRdb table keeps only in-frame clones and is missing some. The profile shows around 2,800 clones, around 76% of them singletons. The sequencing sample was made of lung tumor tissue. Receptors were obtained from a human donor with non-small cell lung cancer.

This clone was counted a few times. V gene TRBV6-5 combines with J gene TRBJ2-7, with D possibly being TRBD2 (5 bases). Looked up from germline, CDR1 is MNHEY and CDR2 is SVGAGI. CDR3 length: 12 amino acids. V dropped 6 bases and J dropped 1 base, with 7 bases sitting between them. CDR3 residues: CASRRGSYEQYF. As DNA, the CDR3 is TGTGCCAGCAGACGGGGTTCCTACGAGCAGTACTTC.

The V and J genes are TRBV28 and TRBJ2-5, with unresolved D. Germline CDR1 MDHEN, CDR2 SYDVKM. Trimming left V 2 bases short and J 4 bases short, with 8 bases between. The CDR3 sequence is 13 residues long. The CDR3 loop reads CASSLPSRETQYF. The CDR3 DNA sequence: TGTGCCAGCAGTTTACCTAGTCGAGAGACCCAGTACTTC.

The CDR3 protein is CASSPALNGLFSYEQYF. In DNA, the CDR3 is TGTGCCAGCTCACCAGCCTTGAATGGACTTTTTTCCTACGAGCAGTACTTC. The chain couples TRBV18 to TRBJ2-7; D may be TRBD2 (5 bases). The germline V gene encodes CDR1 KGHSH and CDR2 LQKENI. CDR3 size: 17 residues. V was pared by 2 bases and J by 1 base, with 18 bases between.

V and J are TRBV30 and TRBJ1-1, with TRBD1 identical over 8 bases. V dropped 0 bases and J dropped 10; count of bases not matched to a gene: 1. The CDR3 extends over 11 amino acids. CDR1 is GTSNPN, CDR2 SVGIG, per germline (reference sequence). CDR3 loop: CAWSVDRGAFF. The CDR3 nucleotides read TGTGCCTGGAGTGTCGACAGGGGAGCTTTCTTT.

As DNA, the CDR3 is TGTGCCAGCAGCGTAGGTGGACAAGTGGGACAAGAGACCCAGTACTTC. It codes for CASSVGGQVGQETQYF. V is TRBV9 and J is TRBJ2-5; maybe TRBD1 (5 bases). Germline V CDR1 and CDR2: SGDLS, YYNGEE. The CDR3 sequence is 16 residues long. V lost 0 bases and J 2 bases, leaving 14 bases between the germline ends.

V and J are TRBV7-2 and TRBJ2-7; D is possibly TRBD1 (5 bases). The V gene lost 1 base and the J gene lost 6 bases, with 13 bases spanning the gap. The length of the CDR3 is 14 residues. Germline assignment: CDR1 SGHTA and CDR2 FQGNSA. CDR3 loop: CASSLDSITGEQYF. The CDR3 DNA is TGTGCCAGCAGCTTAGACTCCATCACAGGCGAGCAGTACTTC. Drawing the rest from reference TRBV7-2 and TRBJ2-7, the complete variable domain is GAGVSQSPSNKVTEKGKDVELRCDPISGHTALYWYRQSLGQGLEFLIYFQGNSAPDKSGLPSDRFSAERTGGSVSTLTIQRTQQEDSAVYLCASSLDSITGEQYFGPGTRLTVT.

V usage is TRBV19 and J usage is TRBJ2-7, with TRBD2 as a possible D gene (6 bases). V was clipped by 6 bases and J by 0 bases, with 9 bases between them. The germline V gene has CDR1 LNHDA and CDR2 SQIVND (reference sequence). The CDR3 has 13 amino acids. CDR3 nucleotide sequence: TGTGCCAGTAGACGGGAGAGCTCCTACGAGCAGTACTTC. This encodes CASRRESSYEQYF.

The V call is TRBV4-2, the J call TRBJ2-2; 9 bases map to TRBD2. Germline V lookup: CDR1 LGHNA, CDR2 YNFKEQ. Trimming removed 3 bases from V and 8 bases from J; junction bases left unmatched: 10. CDR3 size: 16 residues. CDR3 DNA sequence: TGTGCCAGCAGCCAGAGCCAGACTAGCGGTCGGGGGGAGCTGTTTTTT. This translates into CASSQSQTSGRGELFF.

The chain combines TRBV27 with TRBJ2-6, with 10 positions matching TRBD2. The germline V gene has CDR1 MNHEY and CDR2 SMNVEV (reference sequence). Trimming cost V 6 bases and J 0 bases; bases outside gene matches: 5. This CDR3 is built from 17 residues. CDR3 sequence reads: CASRMLAGDSGANVLTF. CDR3 DNA sequence: TGTGCCAGCAGAATGCTAGCGGGAGACTCTGGGGCCAACGTCCTGACTTTC.

The chain links TRBV28 to TRBJ2-7, with TRBD1 identical over 9 bases. Trimming at V came to 6 bases and at J to 5 bases, leaving 8 bases not matched to a gene. CDR1 is MDHEN, CDR2 SYDVKM, per germline. This CDR3 region has 14 residues. The CDR3 here is CASRPGTGFDEQYF. CDR3 nucleotides: TGTGCCAGCAGACCCGGGACAGGGTTTGACGAGCAGTACTTC.

This clone was detected only a few times. The rearrangement uses TRBV7-3 and TRBJ2-1; D possibly corresponds to TRBD2 (5 bases). This CDR3 contains 15 residues. Looked up from germline, CDR1 is SGHTA and CDR2 is FQGTGA. The V and J ends lost 5 bases and 0 bases respectively, with 11 bases between them. The CDR3 spells CASSMDSRSYNEQFF. CDR3 coding DNA: TGTGCCAGCAGCATGGACTCTCGCTCCTACAATGAGCAGTTCTTC.

V gene TRBV19 combines with J gene TRBJ2-1; TRBD2 agrees at 12 bases. This CDR3 region has 18 residues. Germline assignment: CDR1 LNHDA and CDR2 SQIVND (reference sequence). V lost 1 base to trimming and J lost 0 bases; unmatched junction nucleotides: 4. CDR3 nucleotides: TGTGCCAGTAGTATAGGACTAGCGGGGGCCGCCTCCTACAATGAGCAGTTCTTC. Translating it yields CASSIGLAGAASYNEQFF.

The V and J genes are TRBV6-5 and TRBJ2-5; the match to TRBD1 covers 9 bases. The CDR3 loop spans 16 amino acids. CDR1 is MNHEY, CDR2 SVGAGI, per germline. Trimming removed 1 base from V and 5 bases from J; junction bases left unmatched: 8. The CDR3 spells CASSYFSGQGWETQYF. In DNA form, the CDR3 reads TGTGCCAGCAGTTACTTTTCGGGACAGGGATGGGAGACCCAGTACTTC.

This chain uses TRBV15 with TRBJ1-3; D unclear. Germline V gives CDR1 LNHNV, CDR2 YYDKDF (reference sequence). The CDR3 contains 16 residues. V lost 0 bases, J lost 0 bases, and 9 bases lay in between. CDR3 residues: CATSREEVTSGNTIYF. CDR3 in DNA: TGTGCCACCAGCAGAGAAGAGGTTACCTCTGGAAACACCATATATTTT.

CDR3 nucleotide sequence: TGTGCCAGTAGGACAGGACAATACACTGAAGCTTTCTTT. Translation: CASRTGQYTEAFF. J is TRBJ1-1 and V is TRBV6-5, with 7 bases aligning to TRBD1. Germline-derived CDR1 and CDR2 are MNHEY and SVGAGI. The junction had 7 bases not matched to a gene; V was cut back by 9 bases and J by 3 bases. The CDR3 totals 13 residues.

The chain carries TRBV10-2 and TRBJ2-2; 10 bases are a match to TRBD2. Germline V gene sequence: CDR1 WSHSY, CDR2 SAAADI. Trimming at V came to 6 bases and at J to 5 bases, leaving 6 bases not matched to a gene. The length of the CDR3 is 15 residues. CDR3 in amino acids: CASRKAGGGTGELFF. The CDR3 nucleotides are TGCGCCAGCAGGAAAGCGGGAGGGGGTACCGGGGAGCTGTTTTTT.